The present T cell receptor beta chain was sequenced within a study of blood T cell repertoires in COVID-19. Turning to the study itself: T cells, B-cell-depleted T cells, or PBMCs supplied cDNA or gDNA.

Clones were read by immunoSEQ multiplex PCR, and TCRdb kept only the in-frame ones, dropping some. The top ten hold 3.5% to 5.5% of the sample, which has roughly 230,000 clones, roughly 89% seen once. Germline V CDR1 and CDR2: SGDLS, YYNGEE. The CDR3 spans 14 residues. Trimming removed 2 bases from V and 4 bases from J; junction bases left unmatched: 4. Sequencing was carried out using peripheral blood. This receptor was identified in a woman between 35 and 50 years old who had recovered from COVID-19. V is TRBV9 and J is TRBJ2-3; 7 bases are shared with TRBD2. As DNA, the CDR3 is TGTGCCAGCAGCGTCATACTAGCGTCAGATACGCAGTATTTT. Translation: CASSVILASDTQYF.